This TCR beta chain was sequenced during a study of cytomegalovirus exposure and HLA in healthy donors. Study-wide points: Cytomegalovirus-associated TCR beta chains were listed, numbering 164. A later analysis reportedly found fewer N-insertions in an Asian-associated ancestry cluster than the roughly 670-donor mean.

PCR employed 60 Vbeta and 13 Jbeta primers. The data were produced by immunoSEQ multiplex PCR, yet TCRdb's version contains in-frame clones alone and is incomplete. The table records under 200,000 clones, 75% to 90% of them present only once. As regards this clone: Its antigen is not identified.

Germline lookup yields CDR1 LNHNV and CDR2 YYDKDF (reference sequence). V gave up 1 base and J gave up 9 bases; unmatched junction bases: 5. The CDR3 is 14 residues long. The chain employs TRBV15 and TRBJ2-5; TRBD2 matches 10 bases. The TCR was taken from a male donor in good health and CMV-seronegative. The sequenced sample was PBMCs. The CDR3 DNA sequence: TGTGCCACCAGCAGAGGACTAGCGGGTGAGGCCCAGTACTTC. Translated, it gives CATSRGLAGEAQYF.